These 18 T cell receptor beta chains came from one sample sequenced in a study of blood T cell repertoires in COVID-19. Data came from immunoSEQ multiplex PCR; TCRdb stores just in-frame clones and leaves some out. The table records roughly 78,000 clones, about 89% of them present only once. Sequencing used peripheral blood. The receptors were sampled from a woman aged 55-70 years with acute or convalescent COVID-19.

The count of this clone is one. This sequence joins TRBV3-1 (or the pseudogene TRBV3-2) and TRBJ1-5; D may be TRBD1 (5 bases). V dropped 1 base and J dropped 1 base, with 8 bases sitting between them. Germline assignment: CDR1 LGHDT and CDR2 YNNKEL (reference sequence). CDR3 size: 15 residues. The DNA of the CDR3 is TGTGCCAGCAGCCAAGGGGGGGGGAGCAATCAGCCCCAGCATTTT. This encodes CASSQGGGSNQPQHF.

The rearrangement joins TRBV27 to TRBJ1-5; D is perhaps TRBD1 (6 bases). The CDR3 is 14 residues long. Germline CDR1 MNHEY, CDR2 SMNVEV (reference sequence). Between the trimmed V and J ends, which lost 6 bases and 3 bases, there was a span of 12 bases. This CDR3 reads CASSDRFPNQPQHF. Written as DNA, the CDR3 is TGTGCCAGCAGCGACAGGTTTCCCAATCAGCCCCAGCATTTT.

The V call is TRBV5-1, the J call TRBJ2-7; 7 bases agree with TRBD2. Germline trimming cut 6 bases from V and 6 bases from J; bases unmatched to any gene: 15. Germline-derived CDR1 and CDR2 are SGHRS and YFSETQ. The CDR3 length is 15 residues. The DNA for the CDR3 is TGCGCCAGCAACGGTGGACTAGTCGGGGAGGCCGAGCAGTACTTC. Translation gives CASNGGLVGEAEQYF.

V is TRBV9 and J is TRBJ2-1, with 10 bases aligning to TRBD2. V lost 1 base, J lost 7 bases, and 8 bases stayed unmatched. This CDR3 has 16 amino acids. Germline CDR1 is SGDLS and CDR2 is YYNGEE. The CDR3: CASSVSSGGARNEQFF. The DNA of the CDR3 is TGTGCCAGCAGCGTATCGAGCGGGGGGGCACGGAATGAGCAGTTCTTC.

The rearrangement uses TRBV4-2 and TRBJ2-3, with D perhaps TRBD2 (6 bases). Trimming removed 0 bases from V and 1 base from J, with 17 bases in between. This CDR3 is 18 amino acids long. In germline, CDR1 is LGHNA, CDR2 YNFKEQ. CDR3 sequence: CASSQEPRLVVGTDTQYF. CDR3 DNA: TGTGCCAGCAGCCAAGAGCCCCGACTAGTTGTAGGCACAGATACGCAGTATTTT.

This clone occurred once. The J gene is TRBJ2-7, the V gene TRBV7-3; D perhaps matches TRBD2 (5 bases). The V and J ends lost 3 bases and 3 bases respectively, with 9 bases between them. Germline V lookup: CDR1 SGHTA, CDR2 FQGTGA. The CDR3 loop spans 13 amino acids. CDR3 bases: TGTGCCAGCAGCTTGGACGGACTCTACGAGCAGTACTTC. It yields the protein CASSLDGLYEQYF. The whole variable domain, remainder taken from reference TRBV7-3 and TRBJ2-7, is GAGVSQTPSNKVTEKGKYVELRCDPISGHTALYWYRQSLGQGPEFLIYFQGTGAADDSGLPNDRFFAVRPEGSVSTLKIQRTERGDSAVYLCASSLDGLYEQYFGPGTRLTVT.

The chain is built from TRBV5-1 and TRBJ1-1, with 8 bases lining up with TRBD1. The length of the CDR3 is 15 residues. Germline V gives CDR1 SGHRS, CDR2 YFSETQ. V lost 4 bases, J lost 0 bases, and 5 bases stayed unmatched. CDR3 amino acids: CASSPRQGMNTEAFF. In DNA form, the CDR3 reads TGCGCCAGCAGCCCGAGACAGGGGATGAACACTGAAGCTTTCTTT.

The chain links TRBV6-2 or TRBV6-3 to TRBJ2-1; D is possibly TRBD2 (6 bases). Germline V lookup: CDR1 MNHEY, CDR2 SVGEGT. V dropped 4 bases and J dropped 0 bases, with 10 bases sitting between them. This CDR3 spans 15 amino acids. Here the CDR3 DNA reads TGTGCCAGCAGTTTTCGGGGGAGCTCCTACAATGAGCAGTTCTTC. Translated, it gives CASSFRGSSYNEQFF.

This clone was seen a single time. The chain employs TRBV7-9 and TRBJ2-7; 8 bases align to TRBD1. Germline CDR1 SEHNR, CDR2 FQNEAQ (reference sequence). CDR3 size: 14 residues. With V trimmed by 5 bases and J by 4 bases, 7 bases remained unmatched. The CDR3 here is CASSNLGTGYEQYF. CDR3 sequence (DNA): TGTGCCAGCAGCAACCTCGGGACAGGTTACGAGCAGTACTTC. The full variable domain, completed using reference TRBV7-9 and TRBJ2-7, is DTGVSQNPRHKITKRGQNVTFRCDPISEHNRLYWYRQTLGQGPEFLTYFQNEAQLEKSRLLSDRFSAERPKGSFSTLEIQRTEQGDSAMYLCASSNLGTGYEQYFGPGTRLTVT.

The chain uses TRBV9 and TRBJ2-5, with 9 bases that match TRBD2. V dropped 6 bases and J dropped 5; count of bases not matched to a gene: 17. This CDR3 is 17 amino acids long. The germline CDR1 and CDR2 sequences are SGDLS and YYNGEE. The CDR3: CASTPMGAGGPGETQYF. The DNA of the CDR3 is TGTGCCAGCACTCCCATGGGGGCGGGGGGGCCTGGCGAGACCCAGTACTTC.

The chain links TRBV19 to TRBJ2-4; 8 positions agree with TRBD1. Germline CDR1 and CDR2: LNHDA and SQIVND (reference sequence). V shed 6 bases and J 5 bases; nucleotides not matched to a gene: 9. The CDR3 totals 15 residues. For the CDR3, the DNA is TGTGCCAGTAGCTCTGGGCCAGGGGGCGAAAACATTCAGTACTTC. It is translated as CASSSGPGGENIQYF.

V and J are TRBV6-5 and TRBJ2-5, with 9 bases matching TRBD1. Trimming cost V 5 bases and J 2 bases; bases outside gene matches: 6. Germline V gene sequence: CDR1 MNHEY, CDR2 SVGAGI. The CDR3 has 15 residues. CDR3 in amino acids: CASSPRQGGQETQYF. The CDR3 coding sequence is TGTGCCAGCAGTCCCCGACAGGGGGGACAAGAGACCCAGTACTTC.

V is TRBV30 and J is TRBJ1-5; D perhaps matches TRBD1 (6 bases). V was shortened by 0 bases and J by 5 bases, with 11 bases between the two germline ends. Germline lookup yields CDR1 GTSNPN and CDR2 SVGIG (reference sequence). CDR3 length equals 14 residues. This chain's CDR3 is CAWSVDRMDQPQHF. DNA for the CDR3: TGTGCCTGGAGTGTAGACAGGATGGATCAGCCCCAGCATTTT.

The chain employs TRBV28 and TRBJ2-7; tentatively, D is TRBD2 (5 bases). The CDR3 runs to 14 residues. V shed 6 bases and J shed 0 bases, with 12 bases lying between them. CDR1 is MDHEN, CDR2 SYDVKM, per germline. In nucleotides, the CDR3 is TGTGCCAGCAGGGGAGTTGGGCTCTCCTACGAGCAGTACTTC. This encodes CASRGVGLSYEQYF.

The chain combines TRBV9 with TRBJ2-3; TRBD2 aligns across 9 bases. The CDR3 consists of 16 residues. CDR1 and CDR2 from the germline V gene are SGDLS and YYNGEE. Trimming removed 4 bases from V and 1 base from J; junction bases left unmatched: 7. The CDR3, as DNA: TGTGCCAGCAGCCCCGGGACTAGCTTTGGCACAGATACGCAGTATTTT. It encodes CASSPGTSFGTDTQYF.

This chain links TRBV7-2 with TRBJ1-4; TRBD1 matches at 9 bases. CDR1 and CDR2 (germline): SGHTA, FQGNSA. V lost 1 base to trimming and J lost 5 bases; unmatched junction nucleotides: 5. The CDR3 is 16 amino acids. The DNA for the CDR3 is TGTGCCAGCAGCTTAGGGATCGGACAGGGGAATGAAAAACTGTTTTTT. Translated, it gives CASSLGIGQGNEKLFF.

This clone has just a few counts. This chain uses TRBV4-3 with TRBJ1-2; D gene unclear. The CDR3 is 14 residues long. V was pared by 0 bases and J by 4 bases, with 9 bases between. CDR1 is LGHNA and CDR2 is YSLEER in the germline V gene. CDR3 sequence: CASSQDWPAYGYTF. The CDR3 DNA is TGCGCCAGCAGCCAAGATTGGCCCGCCTATGGCTACACCTTC.

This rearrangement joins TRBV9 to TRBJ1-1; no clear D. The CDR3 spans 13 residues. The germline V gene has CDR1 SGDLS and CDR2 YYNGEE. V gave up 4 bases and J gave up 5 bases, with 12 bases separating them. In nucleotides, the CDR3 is TGTGCCAGCAGCATAAGTCTGGAGACTGAAGCTTTCTTT. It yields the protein CASSISLETEAFF.